This T cell receptor (beta chain) was captured by sequencing in a study of blood T cell repertoires in COVID-19. Assay used: immunoSEQ multiplex PCR; TCRdb lists only in-frame clones, some missing. The table records more than 300,000 clones, 70% to 90% of them present only once. This clone was seen only once. The CDR3 is made up of 13 amino acids. Trimming removed 1 base at V and 2 bases at J, with 5 bases between. Germline assignment: CDR1 SGHTA and CDR2 FQGTGA. The chain employs TRBV7-3 and TRBJ2-5, with a weak D call TRBD2 (5 bases). Input material: PBMCs or T cells enriched from blood (not recorded which). This clonotype was sampled from a woman aged 18-30 years who had recovered from COVID-19. The CDR3 nucleotides are TGTGCCAGCAGCTTAAGAGGGCAAGAGACCCAGTACTTC. It encodes CASSLRGQETQYF.